The 27 T cell receptor beta chains below all came from one sample that was sequenced in a study of siplizumab effects on memory and regulatory T cells. Measured with immunoSEQ multiplex PCR; TCRdb has only the in-frame clones, and not every one. The sample has about 110,000 clones, 90% to 95% seen once. The specimen was CD4+ T cells sorted from blood. The receptors were sampled from a human donor in good health.

The CDR3 nucleotides are TGTGCCAGCAGCGTTAGCGCCTCTAACACCGGGGAGCTGTTTTTT. It codes for CASSVSASNTGELFF. V gene TRBV9 combines with J gene TRBJ2-2, with a weak D call TRBD2 (5 bases). V was trimmed by 2 bases and J by 2 bases, leaving 10 bases between them. The germline gives CDR1 SGDLS, CDR2 YYNGEE. The CDR3 loop spans 15 amino acids.

CDR3: CASSLEALGTQYF. As DNA, the CDR3 is TGCGCCAGCAGCTTGGAAGCCCTCGGGACCCAGTACTTC. The chain employs TRBV5-1 and TRBJ2-5; no firm D call. In germline, CDR1 is SGHRS, CDR2 YFSETQ. V was clipped by 0 bases and J by 7 bases, with 10 bases between them. The CDR3 contains 13 residues.

The chain joins TRBV5-1 to TRBJ2-7; 7 nucleotides match TRBD1. The CDR3 is made up of 14 amino acids. V shed 9 bases and J 3 bases; nucleotides not matched to a gene: 12. Germline V gene lookup returns CDR1 SGHRS and CDR2 YFSETQ. This chain's CDR3 is CATAPGGQSYEQYF. The CDR3 nucleotides are TGCGCCACCGCCCCAGGGGGACAGAGCTACGAGCAGTACTTC. The full variable domain, completed using reference TRBV5-1 and TRBJ2-7, is KAGVTQTPRYLIKTRGQQVTLSCSPISGHRSVSWYQQTPGQGLQFLFEYFSETQRNKGNFPGRFSGRQFSNSRSEMNVSTLELGDSALYLCATAPGGQSYEQYFGPGTRLTVT.

The chain uses TRBV9 and TRBJ2-1, with TRBD2 matching over 9 bases. The CDR3 has 21 amino acids. With V trimmed by 0 bases and J by 0 bases, 16 bases remained unmatched. Germline loops: CDR1 SGDLS, CDR2 YYNGEE. The CDR3: CASSVGLTSGLVGSSYNEQFF. CDR3 sequence (DNA): TGTGCCAGCAGCGTAGGTTTGACTAGCGGACTCGTTGGGAGCTCCTACAATGAGCAGTTCTTC. The full variable domain, in which reference TRBV9 and TRBJ2-1 provide the parts outside the CDR3, is DSGVTQTPKHLITATGQRVTLRCSPRSGDLSVYWYQQSLDQGLQFLIQYYNGEERAKGNILERFSAQQFPDLHSELNLSSLELGDSALYFCASSVGLTSGLVGSSYNEQFFGPGTRLTVL.

The V gene is TRBV2, the J gene TRBJ1-1; D is ambiguous. V was cut by 2 bases and J by 1 base, with 8 bases left in between. The CDR3 runs 14 residues. Germline values: CDR1 SNHLY, CDR2 FYNNEI. The CDR3 nucleotides read TGTGCCAGCAGTGAATCGGCAGCGAACACTGAAGCTTTCTTT. It yields the protein CASSESAANTEAFF.

This clone was detected only once. The chain employs TRBV30 and TRBJ1-4; D unclear. The CDR3 consists of 13 residues. Germline CDR1 and CDR2: GTSNPN and SVGIG (reference sequence). Trimming cost V 5 bases and J 3 bases, with 10 bases left between them. CDR3 amino acids: CAWAGDSNEKLFF. The CDR3 region has the DNA TGTGCCTGGGCGGGCGACTCTAATGAAAAACTGTTTTTT.

This clone was recorded a few times. The genes are TRBV19 and TRBJ1-1, with 11 bases identical to TRBD1. CDR1 is LNHDA, CDR2 SQIVND, per germline (reference sequence). V trimming: 8 bases; J trimming: 0 bases; junction bases outside the gene matches: 11. The CDR3 length is 17 residues. CDR3 DNA: TGTGCCAGTCACCCGGGACAGGGGGTGTTCATGAACACTGAAGCTTTCTTT. Its translation is CASHPGQGVFMNTEAFF.

V usage is TRBV10-2 and J usage is TRBJ2-7; D is possibly TRBD1 (6 bases). The CDR3 has 14 residues. CDR1 and CDR2 (germline): WSHSY, SAAADI. Trimming removed 8 bases from V and 4 bases from J, with 18 bases in between. DNA for the CDR3: TGCGCCAGCCGGGACATCGCACGGATATACGAGCAGTACTTC. This sequence encodes CASRDIARIYEQYF.

This chain joins TRBV25-1 and TRBJ1-2, with D possibly matching TRBD1 (6 bases). This CDR3 region has 14 residues. Trimming left V 9 bases short and J 6 bases short, with 20 bases between. Germline CDR1 MGHDK, CDR2 SYGVNS. The CDR3 sequence is CASGGRGVEDGYTF. In nucleotides, the CDR3 is TGTGCCAGTGGGGGTAGGGGGGTGGAGGATGGCTACACCTTC.

The rearrangement joins TRBV18 to TRBJ1-1; 9 positions match TRBD1. CDR3 size: 14 residues. J was trimmed by 11 bases and V by 0 bases; bases with no gene match: 7. Germline lookup yields CDR1 KGHSH and CDR2 LQKENI. The CDR3 loop reads CASSPPLQGATAFF. CDR3 DNA: TGTGCCAGCTCACCACCGTTACAGGGGGCGACGGCTTTCTTT.

The chain couples TRBV11-2 to TRBJ2-6; D gene uncertain. V dropped 5 bases and J dropped 0 bases, with 20 bases sitting between them. In germline, CDR1 is SGHAT, CDR2 FQNNGV. The CDR3 covers 19 residues. The CDR3 nucleotides are TGTGCCAGCAGCCATATTAGGCAGGCGAACTACTCTGGGGCCAACGTCCTGACTTTC. This encodes CASSHIRQANYSGANVLTF.

The V call is TRBV5-1, the J call TRBJ1-2; D perhaps matches TRBD1 (6 bases). V shed 4 bases and J shed 7 bases, with 11 bases lying between them. This CDR3 contains 12 residues. Germline-derived CDR1 and CDR2 are SGHRS and YFSETQ. The CDR3 spells CASSRDRFGYTF. The CDR3 nucleotides read TGCGCCAGCAGCCGAGACAGGTTTGGCTACACCTTC.

This chain uses TRBV7-9 with TRBJ2-7; D is perhaps TRBD1 (6 bases). The V gene's germline CDR1 is SEHNR and CDR2 FQNEAQ (reference sequence). The CDR3 runs 14 residues. The V gene lost 0 bases and the J gene lost 10 bases, with 16 bases spanning the gap. The CDR3 is CASSLAPGHLGQYF. The DNA of the CDR3 is TGTGCCAGCAGCTTAGCGCCGGGACACCTCGGACAGTACTTC.

The chain joins TRBV9 to TRBJ1-1; 12 bases are a match to TRBD1. The CDR3 is 19 amino acids. Per germline, CDR1 SGDLS and CDR2 YYNGEE. Trimming at V came to 0 bases and at J to 3 bases, leaving 12 bases not matched to a gene. The chain's CDR3 is CASSVDLGQGALRDTEAFF. The CDR3 coding sequence is TGTGCCAGCAGCGTAGATTTGGGACAGGGGGCCCTCCGAGACACTGAAGCTTTCTTT.

The CDR3 bases are TGTGCCTGGAGTGTAATTGGAAACACCATATATTTT. It is translated as CAWSVIGNTIYF. The chain links TRBV30 to TRBJ1-3, with D uncertain. Germline V gene lookup returns CDR1 GTSNPN and CDR2 SVGIG (reference sequence). The CDR3 is 12 residues long. The V end was cut by 0 bases, the J end by 3 bases, with 3 bases between.

The CDR3 sequence: CASSPRQVNTEAFF. In DNA form, the CDR3 reads TGTGCCAGCTCACCACGTCAGGTAAACACTGAAGCTTTCTTT. The chain uses TRBV18 and TRBJ1-1; D uncertain. CDR1 is KGHSH, CDR2 LQKENI, per germline. Trimming took off 1 base at V and 2 bases at J, with 8 bases between the two ends. The CDR3 extends over 14 amino acids.

This chain uses TRBV10-3 with TRBJ1-1; tentatively, D is TRBD1 (6 bases). Trimming took 4 bases from V and 11 from J, leaving 14 bases between them. The CDR3 covers 12 residues. The V gene's germline CDR1 is ENHRY and CDR2 SYGVKD. The CDR3 bases are TGTGCCATCAGTGCCCCGAGGGGGATTGCTTTCTTT. Amino acid sequence: CAISAPRGIAFF.

The gene calls are TRBV7-2 and TRBJ2-5, with 10 bases identical to TRBD2. The CDR3 consists of 15 residues. Germline V lookup: CDR1 SGHTA, CDR2 FQGNSA. V gave up 5 bases and J gave up 3 bases; unmatched junction bases: 6. The CDR3 DNA reads as TGTGCCAGCAGCCCAAGCGGGGGGGCCGAAGAGACCCAGTACTTC. It specifies CASSPSGGAEETQYF.

DNA of the CDR3: TGCGCCAGCAGCCCCTTGGGCGGGAGATCCAATGAGCAGTTCTTC. Protein: CASSPLGGRSNEQFF. V gene TRBV5-1 combines with J gene TRBJ2-1; 7 bases fit TRBD2. CDR1 is SGHRS, CDR2 YFSETQ, per germline. The CDR3 spans 15 residues. J lost 6 bases, V lost 4 bases, and 10 bases had no gene match.

The genes are TRBV19 and TRBJ2-1; D is ambiguous. The CDR3 is 15 amino acids. The germline V gene has CDR1 LNHDA and CDR2 SQIVND (reference sequence). V was clipped by 5 bases and J by 5 bases, with 16 bases between them. The CDR3 sequence: CASSRVGSRNNEQFF. CDR3 bases: TGTGCCAGTAGTCGTGTAGGGTCCCGAAACAATGAGCAGTTCTTC. Full variable domain (rest looked up from reference TRBV19 and TRBJ2-1): DGGITQSPKYLFRKEGQNVTLSCEQNLNHDAMYWYRQDPGQGLRLIYYSQIVNDFQKGDIAEGYSVSREKKESFPLTVTSAQKNPTAFYLCASSRVGSRNNEQFFGPGTRLTVL.

The CDR3 sequence: CASSFRVAGETQYF. The CDR3 region has the DNA TGTGCCAGCAGCTTTCGGGTTGCGGGAGAGACCCAGTACTTC. The V and J genes are TRBV7-9 and TRBJ2-5; tentatively, D is TRBD2 (5 bases). The CDR3 length is 14 residues. Germline-derived CDR1 and CDR2 are SEHNR and FQNEAQ (reference sequence). Trimming took 3 bases from V and 4 from J, leaving 12 bases between them.

The rearrangement links TRBV30 to TRBJ2-7; the D gene is possibly TRBD1 (5 bases). The length of the CDR3 is 13 residues. V lost 2 bases and J lost 3, with 11 bases in between. Germline V lookup: CDR1 GTSNPN, CDR2 SVGIG (reference sequence). The CDR3 nucleotides read TGTGCCTGGAGTAAGGGGCCAATCTACGAGCAGTACTTC. Amino acid sequence: CAWSKGPIYEQYF.

The V and J genes are TRBV5-1 and TRBJ2-2; 14 bases map to TRBD2. The CDR3 loop spans 17 amino acids. Germline V CDR1 and CDR2: SGHRS, YFSETQ. Germline trimming cut 4 bases from V and 0 bases from J; bases unmatched to any gene: 2. The CDR3 coding sequence is TGCGCCAGCAGCCCGACTAGCGGGGGGGCGAACACCGGGGAGCTGTTTTTT. Translated: CASSPTSGGANTGELFF.

This CDR3 reads CASSSQVGTEAFF. CDR3 bases: TGTGCCAGCAGCTCTCAAGTGGGCACTGAAGCTTTCTTT. The chain recombines TRBV7-8 with TRBJ1-1; D gene ambiguous. The CDR3 totals 13 residues. V lost 4 bases to trimming and J lost 4 bases, with 10 bases between them. The germline CDR1 and CDR2 sequences are SGHVS and FQNEAQ.

V usage is TRBV6-5 and J usage is TRBJ1-2; D ambiguous. Germline V gene lookup returns CDR1 MNHEY and CDR2 SVGAGI. The CDR3 is made up of 13 amino acids. Trimming removed 5 bases from V and 8 bases from J, with 15 bases in between. CDR3 region: CASSDLGSVGYTF. The DNA of the CDR3 is TGTGCCAGCAGTGATCTGGGGTCGGTCGGCTACACCTTC.

The chain has TRBV5-6 and TRBJ1-2; possible D gene TRBD1, 6 bases. The CDR3 length is 16 residues. V gave up 1 base and J gave up 0 bases, with 13 bases separating them. CDR1 is SGHDT, CDR2 YYEEEE, per germline. CDR3 nucleotide sequence: TGTGCCAGCAGCTTGTGGGGGCAGACGGCTAACTATGGCTACACCTTC. Its translation: CASSLWGQTANYGYTF. The full variable domain, rest sourced from reference TRBV5-6 and TRBJ1-2, is DAGVTQSPTHLIKTRGQQVTLRCSPKSGHDTVSWYQQALGQGPQFIFQYYEEEERQRGNFPDRFSGHQFPNYSSELNVNALLLGDSALYLCASSLWGQTANYGYTFGSGTRLTVV.

The gene calls are TRBV11-2 and TRBJ2-5, with D perhaps matching TRBD2 (7 bases). CDR1 and CDR2 (germline): SGHAT, FQNNGV. With 4 bases removed from V and 4 bases from J, the gap between germline ends came to 13 bases. The CDR3 covers 14 residues. CDR3 DNA sequence: TGTGCCAGCAGCTCGGGCGGGGGCCGAGAGACCCAGTACTTC. The encoded protein is CASSSGGGRETQYF.